These T cell receptor beta chains were read from a single sample in a study of metastatic and nonmetastatic thyroid tumors. Through MiXCR, TCRdb re-clonotyped the PCR reads. The table has more than 20,000 clones, 22% seen once; the top ten hold over 9%. Sequenced sample: tumor tissue. These receptors came from a female donor with papillary thyroid cancer or a benign thyroid nodule (not recorded which). Some clones in this sample may be carry-over from other donors' samples. Both conserved end residues are part of each CDR3. A D gene is named only where the DNA matches it firmly. Size tells how often a clone was seen (once, few, many) or the class of an expanded clone, and some rows leave it out.

D gene: .; V gene: TRBV7-2; clone size: few; J gene: TRBJ2-7; CDR3 protein: CASSSYLGEQYF; CDR3 DNA: TGTGCCAGCAGCTCCTACCTGGGGGAGCAGTACTTC
D gene: .; V gene: TRBV28; clone size: few; J gene: TRBJ1-4; CDR3 protein: CASQNNPREKLFF; CDR3 DNA: TGTGCCAGCCAGAACAATCCAAGAGAAAAACTGTTTTTT
D gene: TRBD1; V gene: TRBV12-3/TRBV12-4; clone size: few; J gene: TRBJ1-6; CDR3 protein: CASSSSRDRGRSPLHF; CDR3 DNA: TGTGCCAGCAGTTCGTCCCGGGACAGGGGTAGATCACCCCTCCACTTT
D gene: TRBD2; V gene: TRBV5-6; clone size: .; J gene: TRBJ2-7; CDR3 protein: CASSGGGTSYEKYF; CDR3 DNA: TGTGCCAGCAGCGGCGGGGGGACCAGCTACGAGAAGTACTTC
D gene: .; V gene: TRBV3-1; clone size: .; J gene: TRBJ1-1; CDR3 protein: CASSPRSVGNTEAFF; CDR3 DNA: TGTGCCAGCAGCCCCCGGAGTGTAGGTAACACTGAAGCTTTCTTT
D gene: TRBD1; V gene: TRBV6-2/TRBV6-3; clone size: .; J gene: TRBJ2-3; CDR3 protein: CASSFRTGGDTQYF; CDR3 DNA: TGTGCCAGCAGTTTCCGGACAGGGGGAGATACGCAGTATTTT
D gene: .; V gene: TRBV20-1; clone size: few; J gene: TRBJ2-1; CDR3 protein: CSVQGGNEQFF; CDR3 DNA: TGCAGTGTACAAGGTGGAAATGAGCAGTTCTTC
D gene: TRBD1; V gene: TRBV18; clone size: .; J gene: TRBJ1-2; CDR3 protein: CASSPGQGSGYTF; CDR3 DNA: TGTGCCAGCTCACCCGGACAGGGTAGCGGCTACACCTTC
D gene: TRBD2; V gene: TRBV2; clone size: many; J gene: TRBJ2-2; CDR3 protein: CASRPGTSGREGTGELFF; CDR3 DNA: TGTGCCAGCAGACCCGGGACTAGCGGGAGGGAGGGCACCGGGGAGCTGTTTTTT
D gene: TRBD1; V gene: TRBV7-8; clone size: many; J gene: TRBJ1-6; CDR3 protein: CASSYHVDRGNSPLHF; CDR3 DNA: TGTGCCAGCAGCTACCACGTCGACAGGGGGAATTCACCCCTCCACTTT
D gene: .; V gene: TRBV6-1; clone size: few; J gene: TRBJ2-6; CDR3 protein: CASSEKDRTLLVF; CDR3 DNA: TGTGCCAGCAGTGAAAAGGATCGGACGCTACTAGTTTTC
D gene: .; V gene: TRBV27; clone size: medium-sized; J gene: TRBJ2-1; CDR3 protein: CASSLEGARNEQFF; CDR3 DNA: TGTGCCAGCAGTTTGGAGGGGGCGCGTAATGAGCAGTTCTTC
D gene: TRBD1; V gene: TRBV20-1; clone size: .; J gene: TRBJ1-2; CDR3 protein: CSAGRDRVYYGYTF; CDR3 DNA: TGCAGTGCTGGACGGGACAGGGTGTACTATGGCTACACCTTC
D gene: .; V gene: TRBV10-3; clone size: .; J gene: TRBJ1-6; CDR3 protein: CAISSEGGPNSPLHF; CDR3 DNA: TGTGCCATCAGTTCAGAGGGGGGTCCTAATTCACCCCTCCACTTT
D gene: .; V gene: TRBV12-3/TRBV12-4; clone size: .; J gene: TRBJ2-2; CDR3 protein: CASSQGSGELFF; CDR3 DNA: TGTGCCAGCAGCCAGGGGTCCGGGGAGCTGTTTTTT
D gene: .; V gene: TRBV20-1; clone size: many; J gene: TRBJ2-7; CDR3 protein: CSARGPVADNEQYF; CDR3 DNA: TGCAGTGCTAGGGGCCCAGTGGCGGACAACGAGCAGTACTTC
D gene: .; V gene: TRBV19; clone size: few; J gene: TRBJ1-1; CDR3 protein: CASSPSGNTEAFF; CDR3 DNA: TGTGCCAGTAGTCCCTCAGGAAACACTGAAGCTTTCTTT
D gene: TRBD1; V gene: TRBV7-2; clone size: .; J gene: TRBJ2-7; CDR3 protein: CASSLVGDSYYEQYF; CDR3 DNA: TGTGCCAGCAGCTTAGTGGGGGACAGCTACTACGAGCAGTACTTC
D gene: TRBD2; V gene: TRBV20-1; clone size: many; J gene: TRBJ2-7; CDR3 protein: CSATAGGPSYEQYF; CDR3 DNA: TGCAGTGCGACAGCGGGAGGTCCCTCCTACGAGCAGTACTTC